Shown below are 8 T cell receptor beta chains from a single sample sequenced in a study of CD8+ T cells in alopecia areata. It was cDNA, reverse transcribed from extracted RNA, that served as the sequencing template. Using immunoSEQ multiplex PCR, the repertoire was profiled, and TCRdb retains in-frame clones only, with some absent. The sample consists of 140,000 to 150,000 clones, approximately 87% of them appearing once. This sample comprised CD8+ T cells sorted from blood, obtained at week 0. Receptors originate from a human donor with alopecia areata.

This clone has only one observation. The V and J genes are TRBV25-1 and TRBJ1-1; 8 nucleotides line up with TRBD1. V lost 6 bases to trimming and J lost 1 base; unmatched junction nucleotides: 16. The germline gives CDR1 MGHDK, CDR2 SYGVNS. This CDR3 is 18 amino acids long. The CDR3 loop is CASSPPWGGGQGNTEAFF. The CDR3 bases are TGTGCCAGCAGCCCTCCCTGGGGGGGTGGACAGGGGAACACTGAAGCTTTCTTT. Drawing the rest from reference TRBV25-1 and TRBJ1-1, the complete variable domain is EADIYQTPRYLVIGTGKKITLECSQTMGHDKMYWYQQDPGMELHLIHYSYGVNSTEKGDLSSESTVSRIRTEHFPLTLESARPSHTSQYLCASSPPWGGGQGNTEAFFGQGTRLTVV.

J is TRBJ2-7 and V is TRBV19; D not resolved. This CDR3 is 14 amino acids long. Trimming shortened V by 3 bases and J by 1 base, and 10 bases separated the two germline ends. Germline V gene data show CDR1 as LNHDA and CDR2 as SQIVND (reference sequence). CDR3 amino acids: CASSMAGTSYEQYF. The CDR3 DNA reads TGTGCCAGTAGTATGGCAGGAACTTCCTACGAGCAGTACTTC.

This clone was observed a few times. This chain joins TRBV7-8 and TRBJ2-1; the match to TRBD1 covers 9 bases. CDR1 is SGHVS and CDR2 is FQNEAQ in the germline V gene. Trimming took 8 bases from V and 5 from J; bases not matched to a gene: 7. This CDR3 comprises 14 residues. The CDR3 loop is CASDPGQGNNEQFF. The CDR3 bases are TGTGCCAGCGATCCGGGACAGGGTAACAATGAGCAGTTCTTC.

The chain couples TRBV28 to TRBJ2-7; no reliable D call. Germline assignment: CDR1 MDHEN and CDR2 SYDVKM. This CDR3 region has 13 residues. V dropped 4 bases and J dropped 1 base, with 8 bases sitting between them. CDR3 bases: TGTGCCAGCAGTTCCAAAGGGTCCTACGAGCAGTACTTC. Translation gives CASSSKGSYEQYF.

The chain recombines TRBV5-1 with TRBJ2-7; TRBD1 might be the D (6 bases). Germline V gene sequence: CDR1 SGHRS, CDR2 YFSETQ. V was shortened by 0 bases and J by 5 bases, with 15 bases between the two germline ends. The CDR3 is 15 residues long. The CDR3 DNA reads TGCGCCAGCAGCTTGGAGTCAGGGGAAATCGACGAGCAGTACTTC. Its translation: CASSLESGEIDEQYF.

The CDR3 spells CASSLVGSGIEVEQFF. DNA of the CDR3: TGTGCCAGCAGCTTAGTCGGTAGCGGGATTGAAGTGGAGCAGTTCTTC. The genes are TRBV7-9 and TRBJ2-1, with 8 bases lining up with TRBD2. The CDR3 covers 16 residues. J lost 10 bases, V lost 1 base, and 12 bases had no gene match. Germline V gene lookup returns CDR1 SEHNR and CDR2 FQNEAQ (reference sequence).

This chain uses TRBV7-9 with TRBJ2-3; D is undetermined. Trimming left V 5 bases short and J 7 bases short, with 4 bases between. The CDR3 covers 10 residues. Germline CDR1 SEHNR, CDR2 FQNEAQ (reference sequence). CDR3 protein: CASSLNTQYF. The CDR3 bases are TGTGCCAGCAGCCTAAATACGCAGTATTTT.

This clone was recorded once. The chain employs TRBV27 and TRBJ2-7, with 8 bases aligning to TRBD1. CDR3 length: 14 amino acids. Germline V gene data show CDR1 as MNHEY and CDR2 as SMNVEV (reference sequence). V lost 5 bases and J lost 0; bases outside the gene matches: 3. Here the CDR3 DNA reads TGTGCCAGCAGTGCCGGGACAGGCTCCTACGAGCAGTACTTC. Amino acid sequence: CASSAGTGSYEQYF.